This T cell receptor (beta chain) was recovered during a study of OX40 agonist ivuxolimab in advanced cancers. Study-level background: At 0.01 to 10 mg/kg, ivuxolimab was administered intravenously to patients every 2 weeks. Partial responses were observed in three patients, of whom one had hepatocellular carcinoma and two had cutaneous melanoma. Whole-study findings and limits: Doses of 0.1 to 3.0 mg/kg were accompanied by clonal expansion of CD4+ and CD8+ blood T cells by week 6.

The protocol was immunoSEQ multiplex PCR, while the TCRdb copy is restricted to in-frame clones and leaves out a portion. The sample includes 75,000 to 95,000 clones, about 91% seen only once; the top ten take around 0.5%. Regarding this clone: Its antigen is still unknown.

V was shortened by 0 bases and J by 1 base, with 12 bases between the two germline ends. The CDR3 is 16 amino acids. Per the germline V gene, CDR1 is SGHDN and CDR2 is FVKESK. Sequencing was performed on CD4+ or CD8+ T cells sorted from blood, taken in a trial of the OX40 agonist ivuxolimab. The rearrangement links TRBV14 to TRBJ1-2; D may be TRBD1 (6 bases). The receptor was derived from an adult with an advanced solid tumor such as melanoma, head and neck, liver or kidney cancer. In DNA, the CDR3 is TGTGCCAGCAGCCAAGATCTTCCAGGGGTTAACTATGGCTACACCTTC. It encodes CASSQDLPGVNYGYTF.